These 20 T cell receptor beta chains were all obtained from the same sample, sequenced in a study of radiotherapy plus CTLA-4 blockade in lung cancer. Produced via immunoSEQ multiplex PCR; TCRdb's table is partial and in-frame only. In the table there are about 120,000 clones, about four fifths of which are singletons. The starting material was peripheral blood, obtained from a patient treated with radiotherapy plus ipilimumab. The receptors were sampled from a human donor with non-small cell lung cancer who had a partial response to radiotherapy plus ipilimumab.

The V and J genes are TRBV19 and TRBJ2-1, with TRBD2 matching over 10 bases. The CDR3 consists of 14 residues. Trimming took 7 bases from V and 7 from J; bases not matched to a gene: 7. Germline V gene sequence: CDR1 LNHDA, CDR2 SQIVND (reference sequence). The CDR3 DNA sequence: TGTGCCAGTAAGAGCGGGAGGGCCGGGAATGAGCAGTTCTTC. Protein product: CASKSGRAGNEQFF.

This rearrangement joins TRBV6-4 to TRBJ1-4; D possibly corresponds to TRBD1 (5 bases). The CDR3 extends over 15 amino acids. V was trimmed by 7 bases and J by 0 bases, leaving 12 bases between them. The V gene's germline CDR1 is MRHNA and CDR2 SNTAGT. The CDR3 sequence: CASTLGGPTNEKLFF. The DNA of the CDR3 is TGTGCCAGCACTCTCGGGGGTCCAACTAATGAAAAACTGTTTTTT.

This chain uses TRBV30 with TRBJ2-3, with unresolved D. This CDR3 comprises 12 residues. V dropped 2 bases and J dropped 1 base, with 4 bases sitting between them. CDR1 and CDR2 from the germline V gene are GTSNPN and SVGIG (reference sequence). The CDR3 reads CAWSSGTDTQYF. Written as DNA, the CDR3 is TGTGCCTGGAGTAGCGGCACAGATACGCAGTATTTT.

This clone was counted only a few times. The rearrangement links TRBV7-2 to TRBJ2-3; perhaps TRBD2 as D (6 bases). The V end was cut by 0 bases, the J end by 2 bases, with 15 bases between. Per germline, CDR1 SGHTA and CDR2 FQGNSA. This CDR3 has 17 amino acids. The CDR3 reads CASSLARGSSYTDTQYF. The CDR3 nucleotides read TGTGCCAGCAGCTTAGCGCGGGGCAGCAGCTACACAGATACGCAGTATTTT.

The chain links TRBV4-2 to TRBJ2-7; TRBD2 aligns across 13 bases. The CDR3 contains 19 residues. Germline V lookup: CDR1 LGHNA, CDR2 YNFKEQ. The J segment lost 1 base and the V segment lost 2 bases, leaving 11 bases of the junction unmatched. CDR3 coding DNA: TGTGCCAGCAGCCAACAAGGGGGGACTAGCGGGAAGGTTTCCTACGAGCAGTACTTC. This encodes CASSQQGGTSGKVSYEQYF.

This chain joins TRBV18 and TRBJ1-1; D not resolved. CDR3 length equals 13 residues. Germline CDR1 and CDR2: KGHSH and LQKENI. Trimming cost V 5 bases and J 0 bases, with 7 bases left between them. CDR3: CASSDSVNTEAFF. CDR3 in DNA: TGTGCCAGCTCAGACTCGGTGAACACTGAAGCTTTCTTT.

V and J are TRBV27 and TRBJ1-2; 11 bases are shared with TRBD1. The CDR3 is 15 residues long. Germline V gene data show CDR1 as MNHEY and CDR2 as SMNVEV (reference sequence). Trimming removed 6 bases from V and 4 bases from J; junction bases left unmatched: 7. As DNA, the CDR3 is TGTGCCAGCAGCCTGGACAGGGGGCCGGTCTATGGCTACACCTTC. Translating it yields CASSLDRGPVYGYTF.

V gene TRBV30 combines with J gene TRBJ2-2; D is unresolved. Germline lookup yields CDR1 GTSNPN and CDR2 SVGIG (reference sequence). Deletions cut 0 bases from V and 10 bases from J, with 9 bases between. This CDR3 is built from 12 residues. The CDR3 spells CAWSVKIEELFF. The DNA of the CDR3 is TGTGCCTGGAGTGTAAAGATAGAGGAGCTGTTTTTT.

This chain connects TRBV7-9 to TRBJ2-6; TRBD2 agrees at 9 bases. Germline CDR1 is SEHNR and CDR2 is FQNEAQ (reference sequence). J lost 3 bases, V lost 0 bases, and 0 bases had no gene match. This CDR3 is 16 amino acids long. The CDR3 coding sequence is TGTGCCAGCAGCTTAGCGCGGGGGGGTGGGGCCAACGTCCTGACTTTC. The encoded protein is CASSLARGGGANVLTF.

This clone was recorded once. The gene calls are TRBV6-1 and TRBJ1-1; no clear D gene. Trimming stripped 11 bases from V and 9 bases from J, with 13 bases between. The CDR3 has 10 residues. Germline CDR1 is MNHNS and CDR2 is SASEGT. The CDR3, as DNA: TGTGCCGTACGACAAGTGAAAGCTTTCTTT. Translating gives CAVRQVKAFF.

Concerning this clone itself: The same CDR3 also results from other DNA sequences found in this sample. The V gene is TRBV7-9, the J gene TRBJ1-1; no firm D call. Germline lookup yields CDR1 SEHNR and CDR2 FQNEAQ (reference sequence). This CDR3 comprises 13 residues. Trimming left V 5 bases short and J 2 bases short, with 9 bases between. CDR3 nucleotide sequence: TGTGCCAGCAGCGCGGATAGCAACACTGAAGCTTTCTTT. Its protein product is CASSADSNTEAFF. The variable domain in full, with the rest retrieved from reference TRBV7-9 and TRBJ1-1, is DTGVSQNPRHKITKRGQNVTFRCDPISEHNRLYWYRQTLGQGPEFLTYFQNEAQLEKSRLLSDRFSAERPKGSFSTLEIQRTEQGDSAMYLCASSADSNTEAFFGQGTRLTVV.

This clone was seen only once. V gene TRBV5-4 combines with J gene TRBJ2-2; 12 bases line up with TRBD2. The length of the CDR3 is 16 residues. Germline CDR1 and CDR2: SGHNT and YYREEE (reference sequence). V lost 3 bases and J lost 5; bases outside the gene matches: 5. The chain's CDR3 is CASSSLTSGRTGELFF. Written as DNA, the CDR3 is TGTGCCAGCAGCTCCTTGACTAGCGGGAGAACCGGGGAGCTGTTTTTT.

This chain joins TRBV29-1 and TRBJ1-1; no clear D. The CDR3 sequence is 13 residues long. Trimming took off 7 bases at V and 4 bases at J, with 16 bases between the two ends. The germline gives CDR1 SQVTM, CDR2 ANQGSEA. The CDR3 sequence: CSAREALGTEAFF. DNA of the CDR3: TGCAGCGCCCGAGAGGCCTTGGGCACTGAAGCTTTCTTT.

V and J are TRBV30 and TRBJ2-5; 7 bases align to TRBD2. This CDR3 has 14 amino acids. With V trimmed by 1 base and J by 5 bases, 7 bases remained unmatched. CDR1 GTSNPN and CDR2 SVGIG come from the germline V gene (reference sequence). In DNA, the CDR3 is TGTGCCTGGAGTGATCTAGGGAGGGAGGAGACCCAGTACTTC. Protein: CAWSDLGREETQYF.

The sample holds one count of this clone. The V call is TRBV28, the J call TRBJ1-2, with 7 nucleotides matching TRBD1. The CDR3 covers 14 residues. The trim removed 5 bases at V and 3 bases at J, leaving 6 bases unmatched. CDR1 MDHEN and CDR2 SYDVKM come from the germline V gene. In DNA form, the CDR3 reads TGTGCCAGCAGTCCCCCGGGACAGCACTATGGCTACACCTTC. Protein: CASSPPGQHYGYTF.

The chain employs TRBV10-3 and TRBJ1-2; TRBD1 aligns across 9 bases. Germline values: CDR1 ENHRY, CDR2 SYGVKD. With V trimmed by 9 bases and J by 1 base, 0 bases remained unmatched. The CDR3 is made up of 12 amino acids. CDR3 loop: CAMGQGNYGYTF. CDR3 in DNA: TGTGCCATGGGACAGGGTAACTATGGCTACACCTTC.

V is TRBV6-5 and J is TRBJ2-2, with D possibly matching TRBD1 (6 bases). Looked up from germline, CDR1 is MNHEY and CDR2 is SVGAGI. The V and J ends lost 5 bases and 5 bases respectively, with 12 bases between them. This CDR3 comprises 14 residues. The DNA of the CDR3 is TGTGCCAGCAGTGGGGGCATCGGAACCGGGGAGCTGTTTTTT. This gives the protein CASSGGIGTGELFF.

The chain joins TRBV4-1 to TRBJ2-7, with TRBD1 matching over 7 bases. The V and J ends lost 5 bases and 2 bases, in that order; junction bases with no gene match: 3. Germline assignment: CDR1 MGHRA and CDR2 YSYEKL. The CDR3 contains 13 residues. CDR3 nucleotides: TGCGCCAGCAGCAGTGACAGGGCCTACGAGCAGTACGTC. It is translated as CASSSDRAYEQYV.

The chain combines TRBV5-4 with TRBJ2-7; D is possibly TRBD2 (6 bases). Trimming shortened V by 3 bases and J by 3 bases, and 13 bases separated the two germline ends. The V gene's germline CDR1 is SGHNT and CDR2 YYREEE (reference sequence). CDR3 size: 14 residues. The CDR3 protein is CASSSPPGLYEQYV. As DNA, the CDR3 is TGTGCCAGCAGCTCCCCCCCGGGACTCTACGAGCAGTACGTC.

The rearrangement links TRBV6-1 to TRBJ1-2; the match to TRBD1 covers 12 bases. The V gene's germline CDR1 is MNHNS and CDR2 SASEGT. The J segment lost 8 bases and the V segment lost 0 bases, leaving 4 bases of the junction unmatched. The CDR3 covers 15 residues. CDR3 sequence (DNA): TGTGCCAGCAGTGAAGCCGGGACAGGGGGCGACGGCTACACCTTC. Residues: CASSEAGTGGDGYTF.